This T cell receptor beta chain was identified in a study of regulatory T cells in long-lasting Graves disease. Germline V gives CDR1 LNHDA, CDR2 SQIVND (reference sequence). The ends lost 5 bases at V and 5 bases at J; junction bases unmatched: 10. CDR3 length equals 17 residues. This clonotype was counted at least ten times. The antigen is undetermined. The time point denotes: newly diagnosed GD, antithyroid drugs for less than 3 months. TCR sequences were obtained from RNA taken from PBMCs. HTBI primers from iRepertoire and Arm-PCR of CDR3 regions yielded the TCR beta libraries. TCRdb fed the multiplex PCR reads into MiXCR, producing one record per CDR3 protein. The table shows around 500,000 distinct CDR3 sequences, with 15% to 20% occurring only once. Study results and caveats: TRBV28, TRBJ1-2 and TRBJ2-5 emerged as the favored segments in persistent disease.

These data also formed part of another study, on T cells in Graves' hyperthyroidism and ophthalmopathy.

The receptor was derived from a woman aged 40-60 years with Graves disease. Sequencing was performed on peripheral blood mononuclear cells (PBMCs), taken at new diagnosis, from a patient treated with antithyroid drugs. This chain joins TRBV19 and TRBJ2-3; 13 positions agree with TRBD2. In nucleotides, the CDR3 is TGTGCCAGTAGTTTCCAGGGACTAGCGGGGCGTCAAGATACGCAGTATTTT. Translation: CASSFQGLAGRQDTQYF.